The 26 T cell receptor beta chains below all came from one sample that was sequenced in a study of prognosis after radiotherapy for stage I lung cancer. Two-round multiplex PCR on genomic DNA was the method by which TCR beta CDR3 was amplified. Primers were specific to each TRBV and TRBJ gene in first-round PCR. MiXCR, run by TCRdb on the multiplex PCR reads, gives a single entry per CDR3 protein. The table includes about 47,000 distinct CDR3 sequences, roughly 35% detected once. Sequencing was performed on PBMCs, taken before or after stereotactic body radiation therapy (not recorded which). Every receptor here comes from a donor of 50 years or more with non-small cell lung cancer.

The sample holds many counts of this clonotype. CDR3 protein: CASSLIGVAFLSYNEQFF. The CDR3 DNA reads TGTGCCAGCAGCCTTATCGGAGTAGCGTTCCTCTCCTACAATGAGCAGTTCTTC. V gene TRBV27 combines with J gene TRBJ2-1; D might be TRBD2 (5 bases). Trimming stripped 6 bases from V and 0 bases from J, with 21 bases between. This CDR3 has 18 residues. Germline lookup yields CDR1 MNHEY and CDR2 SMNVEV (reference sequence).

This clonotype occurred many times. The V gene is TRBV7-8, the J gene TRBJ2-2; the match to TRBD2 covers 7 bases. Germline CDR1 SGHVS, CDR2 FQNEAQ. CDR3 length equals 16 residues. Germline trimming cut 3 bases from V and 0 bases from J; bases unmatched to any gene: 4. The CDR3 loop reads CASSFVAGANTGELFF. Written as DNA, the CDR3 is TGTGCCAGCAGCTTTGTGGCGGGAGCGAACACCGGGGAGCTGTTTTTT. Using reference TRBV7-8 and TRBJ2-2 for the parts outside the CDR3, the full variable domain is GAGVSQSPRYKVAKRGQDVALRCDPISGHVSLFWYQQALGQGPEFLTYFQNEAQLDKSGLPSDRFFAERPEGSVSTLKIQRTQQEDSAVYLCASSFVAGANTGELFFGEGSRLTVL.

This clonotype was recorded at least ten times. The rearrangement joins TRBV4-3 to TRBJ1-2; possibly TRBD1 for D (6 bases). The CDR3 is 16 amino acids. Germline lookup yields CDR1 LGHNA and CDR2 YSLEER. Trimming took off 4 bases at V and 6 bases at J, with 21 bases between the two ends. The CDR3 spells CASSRVGAPAGDGYTF. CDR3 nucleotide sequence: TGCGCCAGCAGCCGGGTGGGGGCCCCAGCAGGTGATGGCTACACCTTC.

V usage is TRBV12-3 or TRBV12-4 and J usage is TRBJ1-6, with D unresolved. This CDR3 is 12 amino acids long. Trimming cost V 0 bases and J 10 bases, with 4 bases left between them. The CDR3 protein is CASSLAWSPLHF. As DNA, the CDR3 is TGTGCCAGCAGTTTAGCTTGGTCACCCCTCCACTTT.

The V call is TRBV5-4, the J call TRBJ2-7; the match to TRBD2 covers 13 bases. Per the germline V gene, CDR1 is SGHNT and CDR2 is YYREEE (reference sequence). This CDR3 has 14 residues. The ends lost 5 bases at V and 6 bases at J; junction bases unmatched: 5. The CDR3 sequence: CASRSGLAGSEQYF. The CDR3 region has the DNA TGTGCCAGCAGGTCGGGACTAGCGGGGAGCGAGCAGTACTTC.

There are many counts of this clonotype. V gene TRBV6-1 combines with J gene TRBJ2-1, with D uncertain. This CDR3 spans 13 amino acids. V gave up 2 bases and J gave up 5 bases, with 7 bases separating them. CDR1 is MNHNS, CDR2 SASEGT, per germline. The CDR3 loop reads CASSENSHNEQFF. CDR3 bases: TGTGCCAGCAGTGAAAACAGTCACAATGAGCAGTTCTTC.

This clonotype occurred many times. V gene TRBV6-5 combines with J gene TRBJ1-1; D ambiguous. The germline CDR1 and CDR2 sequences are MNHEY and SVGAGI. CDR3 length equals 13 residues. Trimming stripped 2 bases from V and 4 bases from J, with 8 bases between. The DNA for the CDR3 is TGTGCCAGCAGTTACGGAGCGACCACTGAAGCTTTCTTT. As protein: CASSYGATTEAFF.

This CDR3 reads CASSGVSNQPQHF. CDR3 sequence (DNA): TGTGCCAGCAGTGGCGTCAGCAATCAGCCCCAGCATTTT. V and J are TRBV6-1 and TRBJ1-5; no clear D. Trimming took off 4 bases at V and 1 base at J, with 5 bases between the two ends. The CDR3 is 13 amino acids. Germline CDR1 reads MNHNS; CDR2 reads SASEGT.

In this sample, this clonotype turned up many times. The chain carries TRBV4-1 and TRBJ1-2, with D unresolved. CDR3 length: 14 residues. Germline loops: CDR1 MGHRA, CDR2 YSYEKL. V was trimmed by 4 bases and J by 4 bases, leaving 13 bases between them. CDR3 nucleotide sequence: TGCGCCAGCAGCCCACCGACCCTGATCTATGGCTACACCTTC. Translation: CASSPPTLIYGYTF.

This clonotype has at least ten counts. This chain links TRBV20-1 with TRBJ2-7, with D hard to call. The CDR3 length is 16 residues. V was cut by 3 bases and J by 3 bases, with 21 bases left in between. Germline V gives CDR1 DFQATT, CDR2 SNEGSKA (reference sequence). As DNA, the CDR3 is TGCAGTGCTAGGCCCCTGAGACGATCCCGAAGCTACGAGCAGTACTTC. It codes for CSARPLRRSRSYEQYF.

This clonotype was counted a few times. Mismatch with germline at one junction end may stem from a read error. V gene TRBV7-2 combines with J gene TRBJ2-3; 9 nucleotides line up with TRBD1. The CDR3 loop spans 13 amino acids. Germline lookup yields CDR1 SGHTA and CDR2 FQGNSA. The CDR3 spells CSSSRQGADTQYF. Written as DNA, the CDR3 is TGTTCCAGCAGCCGACAGGGGGCAGATACGCAGTATTTT.

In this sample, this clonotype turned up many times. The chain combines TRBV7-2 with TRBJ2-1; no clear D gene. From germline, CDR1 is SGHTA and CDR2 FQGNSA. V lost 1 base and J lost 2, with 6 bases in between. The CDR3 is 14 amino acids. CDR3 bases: TGTGCCAGCAGCTTAGGATCTCCCTACAATGAGCAGTTCTTC. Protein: CASSLGSPYNEQFF.

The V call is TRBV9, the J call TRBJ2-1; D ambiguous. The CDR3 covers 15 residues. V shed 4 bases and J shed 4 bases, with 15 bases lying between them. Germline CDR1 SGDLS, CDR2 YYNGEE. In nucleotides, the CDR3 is TGTGCCAGCAGCTTAGGTCCGGACGAATACAATGAGCAGTTCTTC. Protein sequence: CASSLGPDEYNEQFF.

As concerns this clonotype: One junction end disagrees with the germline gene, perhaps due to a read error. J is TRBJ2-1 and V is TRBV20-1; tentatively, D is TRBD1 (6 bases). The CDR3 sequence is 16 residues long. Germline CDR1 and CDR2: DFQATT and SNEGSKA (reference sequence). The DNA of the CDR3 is TGCAGTGCCATACCTTCAGGGGCGCTCGGATACAATGAGCAGTCCTTC. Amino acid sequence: CSAIPSGALGYNEQSF.

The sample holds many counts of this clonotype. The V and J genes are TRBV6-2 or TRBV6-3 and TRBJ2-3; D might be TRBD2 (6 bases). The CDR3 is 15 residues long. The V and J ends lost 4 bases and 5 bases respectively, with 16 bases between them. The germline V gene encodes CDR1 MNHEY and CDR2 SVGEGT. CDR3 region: CASSSGLPSGDTQYF. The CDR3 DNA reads TGTGCCAGCAGTTCGGGACTCCCCTCGGGAGATACGCAGTATTTT.

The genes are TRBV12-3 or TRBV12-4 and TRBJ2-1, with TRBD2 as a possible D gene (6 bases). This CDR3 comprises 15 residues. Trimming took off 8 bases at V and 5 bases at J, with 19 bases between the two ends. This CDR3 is CASSFGGTANNEQFF. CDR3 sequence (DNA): TGTGCCAGCTCCTTCGGGGGTACAGCAAACAATGAGCAGTTCTTC.

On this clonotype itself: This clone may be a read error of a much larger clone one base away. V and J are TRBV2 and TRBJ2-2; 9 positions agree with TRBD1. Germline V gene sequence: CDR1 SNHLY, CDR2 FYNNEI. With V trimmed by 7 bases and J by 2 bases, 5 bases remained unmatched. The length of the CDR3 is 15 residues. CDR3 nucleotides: TGTGCCAGCAAGGGGACAGGGCGTAACACCGGGGAGCTGTTTTTT. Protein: CASKGTGRNTGELFF.

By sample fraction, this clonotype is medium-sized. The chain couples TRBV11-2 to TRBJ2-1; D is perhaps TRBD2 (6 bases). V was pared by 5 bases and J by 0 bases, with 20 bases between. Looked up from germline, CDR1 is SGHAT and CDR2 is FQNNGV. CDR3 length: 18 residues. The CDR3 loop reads CASSTGTFRPISYNEQFF. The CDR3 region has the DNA TGTGCCAGCAGCACCGGGACTTTCCGACCGATCTCCTACAATGAGCAGTTCTTC.

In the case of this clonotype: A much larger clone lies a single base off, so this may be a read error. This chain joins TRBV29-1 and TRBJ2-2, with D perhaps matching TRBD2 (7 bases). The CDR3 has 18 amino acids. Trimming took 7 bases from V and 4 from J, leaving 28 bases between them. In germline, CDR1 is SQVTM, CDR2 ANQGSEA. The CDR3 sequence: CSDRGAGSLLLVTGELFF. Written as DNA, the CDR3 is TGCAGCGACCGGGGGGCAGGATCCTTACTATTGGTCACCGGGGAGCTGTTTTTT.

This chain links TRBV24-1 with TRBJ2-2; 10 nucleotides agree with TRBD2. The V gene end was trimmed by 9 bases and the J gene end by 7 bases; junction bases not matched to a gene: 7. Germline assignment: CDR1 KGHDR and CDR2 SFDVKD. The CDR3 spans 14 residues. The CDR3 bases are TGTGCCACCTCCACTAGCGGGACCGGCGGGGAGCTGTTTTTT. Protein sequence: CATSTSGTGGELFF.

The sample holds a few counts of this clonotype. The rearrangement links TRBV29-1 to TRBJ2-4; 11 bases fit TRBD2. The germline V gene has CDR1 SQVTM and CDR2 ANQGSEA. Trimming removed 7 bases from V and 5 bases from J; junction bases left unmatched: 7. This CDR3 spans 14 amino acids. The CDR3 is CSAVEGLAENIQYF. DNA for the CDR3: TGCAGCGCAGTAGAGGGACTAGCGGAAAACATTCAGTACTTC.

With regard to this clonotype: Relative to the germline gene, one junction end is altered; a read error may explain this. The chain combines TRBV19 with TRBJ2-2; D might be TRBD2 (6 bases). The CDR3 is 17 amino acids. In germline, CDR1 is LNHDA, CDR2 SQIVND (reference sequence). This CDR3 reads CASSPRWRARNTWELFF. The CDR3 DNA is TGTGCCAGTAGTCCCCGCTGGAGGGCCCGGAACACCTGGGAGCTGTTTTTT. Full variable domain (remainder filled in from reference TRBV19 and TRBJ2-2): DGGITQSPKYLFRKEGQNVTLSCEQNLNHDAMYWYRQDPGQGLRLIYYSQIVNDFQKGDIAEGYSVSREKKESFPLTVTSAQKNPTAFYLCASSPRWRARNTWELFFGEGSRLTVL.

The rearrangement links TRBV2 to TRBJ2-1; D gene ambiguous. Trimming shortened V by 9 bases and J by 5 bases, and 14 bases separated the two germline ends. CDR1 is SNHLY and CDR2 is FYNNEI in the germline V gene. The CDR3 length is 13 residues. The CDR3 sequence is CASNRPGDNEQFF. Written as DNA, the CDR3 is TGTGCCAGTAATAGGCCCGGCGACAATGAGCAGTTCTTC.

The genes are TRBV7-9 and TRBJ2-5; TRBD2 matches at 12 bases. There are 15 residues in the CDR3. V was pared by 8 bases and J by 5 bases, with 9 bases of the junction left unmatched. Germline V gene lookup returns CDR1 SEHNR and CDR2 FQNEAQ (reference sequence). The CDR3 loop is CASPPSGRAGETQYF. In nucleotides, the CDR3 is TGTGCCAGCCCCCCTAGCGGGAGGGCCGGGGAGACCCAGTACTTC.

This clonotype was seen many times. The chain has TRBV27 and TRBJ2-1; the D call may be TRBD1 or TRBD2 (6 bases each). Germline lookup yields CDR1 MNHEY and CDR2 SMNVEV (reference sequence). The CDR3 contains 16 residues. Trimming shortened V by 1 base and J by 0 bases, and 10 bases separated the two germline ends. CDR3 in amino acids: CASSLWGAGSYNEQFF. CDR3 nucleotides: TGTGCCAGCAGTTTATGGGGGGCAGGCTCCTACAATGAGCAGTTCTTC.

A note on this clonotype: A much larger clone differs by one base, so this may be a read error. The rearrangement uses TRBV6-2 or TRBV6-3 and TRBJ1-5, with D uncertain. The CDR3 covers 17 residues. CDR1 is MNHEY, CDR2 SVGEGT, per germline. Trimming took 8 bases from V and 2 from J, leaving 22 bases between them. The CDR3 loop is CASGPRFTSSGNQPQHF. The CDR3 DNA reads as TGTGCCAGCGGCCCTCGCTTCACCTCGTCGGGCAATCAGCCCCAGCATTTT.